This T cell receptor (beta chain) was found in a study of blood T cell repertoires in COVID-19. Clones were sequenced by immunoSEQ multiplex PCR, and TCRdb holds only the in-frame ones, with some missing. The sample has just under 65,000 clones, over 65% seen once; the top ten hold approximately 15%. Germline-derived CDR1 and CDR2 are LNHDA and SQIVND (reference sequence). V was cut by 5 bases and J by 6 bases, with 16 bases left in between. The CDR3 sequence is 14 residues long. The chain carries TRBV19 and TRBJ1-1; D is perhaps TRBD1 (5 bases). The clonotype comes from a man between 60 and 75 years old with COVID-19, enrolled during active disease. The sample was peripheral blood. The CDR3 nucleotides read TGTGCCAGTAGTGTTTGGGGGGTTGGTGCTGAAGCTTTCTTT. Protein product: CASSVWGVGAEAFF.